Shown below are 27 T cell receptor beta chains from a single sample sequenced in a study of T cells in Graves' hyperthyroidism and ophthalmopathy. The investigators amplified TCR beta CDR3 regions from RNA transcripts. HTBI primers drove first-round RT-PCR of the TCR CDR3. TCRdb redid the calling of the multiplex PCR reads with MiXCR, one entry per CDR3 protein. The table shows roughly 380,000 distinct CDR3 sequences, with about a sixth occurring only once. Input material: blood. The origin of the receptors is a woman aged 40-49 years with Graves' ophthalmopathy.

This clonotype was counted ten times or more. V and J are TRBV30 and TRBJ2-4, with D maybe TRBD2 (5 bases). Germline CDR1 GTSNPN, CDR2 SVGIG (reference sequence). The CDR3 sequence is 11 residues long. V was shortened by 2 bases and J by 8 bases, with 7 bases between the two germline ends. The CDR3 DNA reads TGTGCCTGGAGTTTGGGAGACATTCAGTACTTC. Protein sequence: CAWSLGDIQYF.

This clonotype occurred a few times. The V call is TRBV27, the J call TRBJ2-7; 10 bases fit TRBD2. This CDR3 is 15 amino acids long. Germline-derived CDR1 and CDR2 are MNHEY and SMNVEV (reference sequence). V shed 6 bases, J shed 4 bases, and the junction held 9 bases outside the gene matches. The CDR3 sequence: CASRLEAGGPYEQYF. CDR3 sequence (DNA): TGTGCCAGCAGACTCGAAGCGGGAGGGCCTTACGAGCAGTACTTC.

The chain employs TRBV7-3 and TRBJ1-1, with TRBD1 matching 10 bases. J lost 11 bases, V lost 5 bases, and 14 bases had no gene match. This CDR3 has 15 amino acids. Per germline, CDR1 SGHTA and CDR2 FQGTGA. The CDR3 spells CASSLRDRGTSGAFF. CDR3 in DNA: TGTGCCAGCAGCCTCCGGGACAGGGGCACTTCTGGGGCTTTCTTT.

This clonotype has a count of ten or more. The chain is built from TRBV6-2 or TRBV6-3 and TRBJ2-7, with a possible D match to TRBD2 (5 bases). Germline assignment: CDR1 MNHEY and CDR2 SVGEGT. Trimming removed 2 bases from V and 2 bases from J, with 7 bases in between. This CDR3 spans 13 amino acids. The CDR3 loop reads CASSYTGTYEQYF. For the CDR3, the DNA is TGTGCCAGCAGTTACACGGGAACCTACGAGCAGTACTTC.

This clonotype was seen at least ten times. The J gene is TRBJ1-1, the V gene TRBV5-1; D might be TRBD1 (5 bases). Germline CDR1 reads SGHRS; CDR2 reads YFSETQ. CDR3 length: 13 amino acids. V was cut by 5 bases and J by 5 bases, with 13 bases left in between. The CDR3 spells CASSWGRGTEAFF. CDR3 nucleotide sequence: TGCGCCAGCAGTTGGGGGAGAGGGACTGAAGCTTTCTTT.

V usage is TRBV6-1 and J usage is TRBJ2-7; D uncertain. Germline loops: CDR1 MNHNS, CDR2 SASEGT. V was shortened by 6 bases and J by 4 bases, with 10 bases between the two germline ends. The CDR3 has 12 amino acids. The CDR3 reads CASRGNHYEQYF. The CDR3 nucleotides are TGTGCCAGCAGGGGCAATCATTACGAGCAGTACTTC.

Notes on this clonotype: Being one base from a much bigger clone, this may be a read error. The J gene is TRBJ1-3, the V gene TRBV25-1; D is perhaps TRBD1 (6 bases). CDR1 MGHDK and CDR2 SYGVNS come from the germline V gene. CDR3 length: 16 residues. CDR3 loop: CASSERRGAVGNTIFF. The CDR3 coding sequence is TGTGCCAGCAGTGAACGTCGGGGGGCGGTTGGAAACACCATATTTTTT.

This clonotype was seen repeatedly, ten times or more. The chain is built from TRBV2 and TRBJ1-2; unclear D gene. This CDR3 is 15 amino acids long. Germline V gene lookup returns CDR1 SNHLY and CDR2 FYNNEI. V lost 4 bases and J 4 bases, leaving 16 bases between the germline ends. The CDR3 nucleotides read TGTGCCAGCAGTGGCATTCCCGAATTCCTCTATGGCTACACCTTC. As protein: CASSGIPEFLYGYTF.

This clonotype was seen at least ten times. J is TRBJ2-7 and V is TRBV20-1, with D unresolved. Germline CDR1 and CDR2: DFQATT and SNEGSKA (reference sequence). Trimming took 0 bases from V and 6 from J, leaving 9 bases between them. There are 12 residues in the CDR3. The CDR3, as DNA: TGCAGTGCTAGAGATCTAGGTCCCGAGCAGTACTTC. It specifies CSARDLGPEQYF.

There are many counts of this clonotype. The V gene is TRBV28, the J gene TRBJ2-7; D gene unclear. The length of the CDR3 is 15 residues. Per germline, CDR1 MDHEN and CDR2 SYDVKM. Trimming took off 2 bases at V and 4 bases at J, with 15 bases between the two ends. In DNA, the CDR3 is TGTGCCAGCAGTTTAGAGTCCCCATATAATTACGAGCAGTACTTC. This sequence encodes CASSLESPYNYEQYF. Variable domain in full (rest from reference TRBV28 and TRBJ2-7): DVKVTQSSRYLVKRTGEKVFLECVQDMDHENMFWYRQDPGLGLRLIYFSYDVKMKEKGDIPEGYSVSREKKERFSLILESASTNQTSMYLCASSLESPYNYEQYFGPGTRLTVT.

This clonotype was recorded once. A much larger clone sits a single nucleotide away, making a read error possible. CDR3: CAWGGQGRHEQYF. The CDR3 DNA follows: TGTGCCTGGGGGGGACAGGGGAGGCACGAGCAGTACTTC. This chain connects TRBV30 to TRBJ2-7; the match to TRBD1 covers 10 bases. Germline CDR1 is GTSNPN and CDR2 is SVGIG (reference sequence). The CDR3 sequence is 13 residues long. Trimming took 5 bases from V and 5 from J; bases not matched to a gene: 6.

This clonotype was counted at least ten times. The V and J genes are TRBV6-2 or TRBV6-3 and TRBJ1-5, with D possibly TRBD1 on 5 matching bases. Germline CDR1 is MNHEY and CDR2 is SVGEGT. The V end was cut by 9 bases, the J end by 7 bases, with 19 bases between. The CDR3 contains 14 residues. The CDR3 loop reads CASTSSGTGQPQHF. CDR3 bases: TGTGCCAGTACATCCTCAGGGACTGGACAGCCCCAGCATTTT.

At least ten counts were recorded for this clonotype. The rearrangement uses TRBV2 and TRBJ2-5, with 10 bases identical to TRBD2. The CDR3 is 16 amino acids. The germline V gene has CDR1 SNHLY and CDR2 FYNNEI. Losses at the gene ends were 4 bases for V and 2 bases for J; bases not matched to a gene: 7. The CDR3 reads CASSVRGTSAQETQYF. The CDR3 DNA reads TGTGCCAGCAGTGTTCGCGGGACTAGCGCACAAGAGACCCAGTACTTC.

This clonotype has at least ten counts. V is TRBV7-6 and J is TRBJ2-7, with 8 bases identical to TRBD1. The trim removed 5 bases at V and 6 bases at J, leaving 6 bases unmatched. The germline CDR1 and CDR2 sequences are SGHVS and FNYEAQ. CDR3 length: 13 amino acids. The CDR3 spells CASSLDRGGEQYF. The CDR3 nucleotides read TGTGCCAGCAGCCTCGACAGGGGCGGCGAGCAGTACTTC.

This clonotype was seen ten or more times. The chain employs TRBV7-2 and TRBJ2-5, with D unclear. Trimming took 3 bases from V and 5 from J, leaving 10 bases between them. Germline V CDR1 and CDR2: SGHTA, FQGNSA. The CDR3 loop spans 13 amino acids. As DNA, the CDR3 is TGTGCCAGCAGCTTCCTCGTGAGGGAGACCCAGTACTTC. It specifies CASSFLVRETQYF.

This clonotype was observed many times. The chain has TRBV12-3 or TRBV12-4 and TRBJ1-5; D unresolved. Trimming took off 3 bases at V and 6 bases at J, with 9 bases between the two ends. This CDR3 comprises 13 residues. This CDR3 reads CASSLFSGQPQHF. In DNA form, the CDR3 reads TGTGCCAGCAGTTTGTTTTCGGGTCAGCCCCAGCATTTT.

There are many counts of this clonotype. The chain couples TRBV6-5 to TRBJ2-2; 7 positions match TRBD1. The CDR3 totals 14 residues. Trimming took 3 bases from V and 6 from J; bases not matched to a gene: 4. Germline CDR1 reads MNHEY; CDR2 reads SVGAGI. The CDR3 bases are TGTGCCAGCAGTTATTGGCAGGGGGCCGGGGAGCTGTTTTTT. Protein product: CASSYWQGAGELFF.

This clonotype was found many times. This chain links TRBV6-4 with TRBJ2-3; 8 nucleotides align to TRBD2. Germline CDR1 MRHNA, CDR2 SNTAGT. This CDR3 is built from 14 residues. Trimming at V came to 4 bases and at J to 0 bases, leaving 0 bases not matched to a gene. The CDR3 DNA sequence: TGTGCCAGCAGTGCTAGCGGGAGCACAGATACGCAGTATTTT. Residues: CASSASGSTDTQYF.

This clonotype was detected many times. This may come from a read error, since a much larger clone is one base off. The gene calls are TRBV10-2 and TRBJ1-1; D gene unclear. Germline assignment: CDR1 WSHSY and CDR2 SAAADI. CDR3 length: 12 amino acids. CDR3 region: CASSARNTEALF. In nucleotides, the CDR3 is TGCGCCAGCAGCGCTAGGAACACTGAAGCTCTCTTT.

This clonotype was seen at least ten times. The chain is built from TRBV19 and TRBJ1-5, with TRBD1 matching 7 bases. This CDR3 has 16 residues. V was pared by 1 base and J by 7 bases, with 10 bases of the junction left unmatched. Germline V gene data show CDR1 as LNHDA and CDR2 as SQIVND (reference sequence). The CDR3 DNA sequence: TGTGCCAGTAGTATAGGATCGGGGCAGGGGGGCCAGCCCCAGCATTTT. Encoded protein: CASSIGSGQGGQPQHF.

This clonotype was seen repeatedly, ten times or more. J is TRBJ2-7 and V is TRBV20-1, with 7 bases matching TRBD1. Looked up from germline, CDR1 is DFQATT and CDR2 is SNEGSKA (reference sequence). This CDR3 comprises 13 residues. The V segment lost 3 bases and the J segment 5 bases; nucleotides outside the gene matches: 7. CDR3 residues: CSASHADRHEQYF. Written as DNA, the CDR3 is TGCAGTGCTAGCCACGCGGACAGGCACGAGCAGTACTTC.

This clonotype was observed at least ten times. This chain links TRBV6-5 with TRBJ1-2; no definite D call. This CDR3 has 15 residues. V lost 1 base and J 4 bases, leaving 13 bases between the germline ends. Germline CDR1 MNHEY, CDR2 SVGAGI. The CDR3 reads CASSYLARASYGYTF. For the CDR3, the DNA is TGTGCCAGCAGTTACTTAGCTCGGGCCTCCTATGGCTACACCTTC.

This clonotype came up many times. This rearrangement joins TRBV6-1 to TRBJ1-5; a weak D match, TRBD1 (6 bases). Germline V gene lookup returns CDR1 MNHNS and CDR2 SASEGT. The CDR3 length is 16 residues. Trimming removed 0 bases from V and 2 bases from J, with 11 bases in between. CDR3 sequence: CASSEAGGGGNQPQHF. The CDR3 DNA sequence: TGTGCCAGCAGTGAAGCCGGCGGGGGCGGCAATCAGCCCCAGCATTTT.

The gene calls are TRBV11-2 and TRBJ2-7; 11 bases map to TRBD2. The J segment lost 0 bases and the V segment lost 1 base, leaving 8 bases of the junction unmatched. The CDR3 is 18 amino acids. Germline lookup yields CDR1 SGHAT and CDR2 FQNNGV. The CDR3 DNA reads as TGTGCCAGCAGCTTAGGGTCAGAGACTAGCGGGACCTCCTACGAGCAGTACTTC. Translated: CASSLGSETSGTSYEQYF.

In this sample, this clonotype turned up a few times. A much larger clonotype is one base distant, so this may be a read error. The V and J genes are TRBV7-2 and TRBJ2-7; no clear D gene. The germline V gene encodes CDR1 SGHTA and CDR2 FQGNSA. The CDR3 has 15 residues. CDR3 residues: CVSSDSRPRSYEQYF. The CDR3 DNA reads TGTGTCAGCAGCGATTCTCGACCCCGCTCCTACGAGCAGTACTTC.

This clonotype came up many times. V usage is TRBV27 and J usage is TRBJ2-7, with TRBD1 identical over 8 bases. The CDR3 runs 13 residues. The V and J ends lost 5 bases and 7 bases, in that order; junction bases with no gene match: 7. Germline CDR1 is MNHEY and CDR2 is SMNVEV (reference sequence). The CDR3 DNA reads as TGTGCCAGCAGTGACAGACAGGGGAGGGAGCAGTACTTC. Amino acid sequence: CASSDRQGREQYF.

This clonotype was counted only a few times. The chain joins TRBV19 to TRBJ2-5; no reliable D call. Germline values: CDR1 LNHDA, CDR2 SQIVND (reference sequence). CDR3 length: 15 amino acids. V lost 6 bases to trimming and J lost 2 bases, with 16 bases between them. The CDR3 spells CASSLLSSSQETQYF. CDR3 bases: TGTGCCAGTAGCCTACTCTCTAGTTCACAAGAGACCCAGTACTTC. The full variable domain, completed using reference TRBV19 and TRBJ2-5, is DGGITQSPKYLFRKEGQNVTLSCEQNLNHDAMYWYRQDPGQGLRLIYYSQIVNDFQKGDIAEGYSVSREKKESFPLTVTSAQKNPTAFYLCASSLLSSSQETQYFGPGTRLLVL.